The sample holds a few counts of the clone carrying this T cell receptor (beta chain). This table comes from immunoSEQ multiplex PCR, and its TCRdb copy is limited to in-frame clones, with some not included. The table lists 45,000 to 70,000 clones, around 89% of them singletons. These data are taken from a study of blood T cell repertoires in COVID-19. Sequences were obtained from peripheral blood. This sequence was found in a woman aged 55-69 years with active COVID-19.

The CDR3 bases are TGTGCCTGGATTCGTAGAGTGAGCTCTGGAAACACCATATATTTT. Residues: CAWIRRVSSGNTIYF. The chain links TRBV30 to TRBJ1-3; D remains ambiguous. Germline V gene lookup returns CDR1 GTSNPN and CDR2 SVGIG (reference sequence). The CDR3 has 15 residues. The V and J ends lost 4 bases and 0 bases respectively, with 13 bases between them.